This TCR beta chain was identified during a study of shared clonotypes between healthy human individuals. Study results and caveats: In contrast to clonotypes shared by all four donors, non-shared clonotypes had lower generation probabilities.

The assay was immunoSEQ multiplex PCR, and TCRdb's table has in-frame clones only and misses some. The data hold around 1.9 million clones, with about 93% observed a single time. Germline V gene lookup returns CDR1 LNHDA and CDR2 SQIVND (reference sequence). This CDR3 has 11 amino acids. V gave up 6 bases and J gave up 7 bases, with 6 bases separating them. CD45RO negativity and positive selection for CCR7 defined naive CD8 cells, a population that excluded terminally differentiated effector memory CD45RA+ cells. In this sample, this clone turned up once. The antigen remains undetermined. This clonotype was obtained from a man younger than 30 in good health. Some clones in this sample may be carry-over from other donors' samples. The V call is TRBV19, the J call TRBJ2-2; D is unresolved. The sample comprised naive CD8+ T cells from PBMCs. CDR3 region: CASRVGGELFF. CDR3 bases: TGTGCCAGTAGGGTGGGCGGGGAGCTGTTTTTT.